This T cell receptor beta chain comes out of a study of blood T cell repertoires in COVID-19. Study-level information: Donors of Cohort 3 who recovered were those that had two negative PCRs, clearance, or symptom resolution. There were acute and convalescent COVID-19 samples, and they came from the United States, Italy and Spain.

This CDR3 is 14 amino acids long. Per germline, CDR1 PRHDT and CDR2 FYEKMQ (reference sequence). V lost 6 bases, J lost 10 bases, and 16 bases lay in between. As processed by the authors: Nucleated cell number was recorded as an estimate derived from reference gene primer amplification. The data were produced by immunoSEQ multiplex PCR, yet TCRdb's version contains in-frame clones alone and is incomplete. V and J calls and clone size are those listed in that table; D and trimming were worked out from the DNA. The sample consists of hundreds of thousands of clones, approximately 87% of them appearing once.

The sequence was collected from a man aged 35 to 55 in a cohort exposed to, infected with or recovered from COVID-19 (not recorded which). The chain carries TRBV13 and TRBJ1-6; D is possibly TRBD1 (5 bases). Sample: PBMCs or T cells enriched from blood (not recorded which). CDR3 DNA sequence: TGTGCCAGCAGACCGCCGGGGGGGGAATCACCCCTCCACTTT. It codes for CASRPPGGESPLHF.